This T cell receptor beta chain comes out of a study of shared clonotypes between healthy human individuals. The CDR3 runs 16 residues. Germline V CDR1 and CDR2: MDHEN, SYDVKM. Deletions cut 7 bases from V and 3 bases from J, with 19 bases between. This clone was observed once. Only CD45RO-negative cells positively selected for CCR7 counted as naive CD8 cells, so terminally differentiated effector memory CD45RA+ cells were excluded. Genomic DNA of each subset was evenly split across several immunoSEQ plates. Repertoires were generated with immunoSEQ multiplex PCR, while TCRdb's copy carries only in-frame clones and drops some. Here the sample spans approximately 810,000 clones, over 90% being singletons.

This chain connects TRBV28 to TRBJ1-5; D is unresolved. The receptor comes from a man younger than 45 in good health. Sequenced: naive CD8+ T cells sorted from blood. Here the CDR3 reads CASTKNRVPTNQPQHF. For the CDR3, the DNA is TGTGCCAGCACAAAAAACCGAGTCCCCACCAATCAGCCCCAGCATTTT. Using reference TRBV28 and TRBJ1-5 for the parts outside the CDR3, the full variable domain is DVKVTQSSRYLVKRTGEKVFLECVQDMDHENMFWYRQDPGLGLRLIYFSYDVKMKEKGDIPEGYSVSREKKERFSLILESASTNQTSMYLCASTKNRVPTNQPQHFGDGTRLSIL.